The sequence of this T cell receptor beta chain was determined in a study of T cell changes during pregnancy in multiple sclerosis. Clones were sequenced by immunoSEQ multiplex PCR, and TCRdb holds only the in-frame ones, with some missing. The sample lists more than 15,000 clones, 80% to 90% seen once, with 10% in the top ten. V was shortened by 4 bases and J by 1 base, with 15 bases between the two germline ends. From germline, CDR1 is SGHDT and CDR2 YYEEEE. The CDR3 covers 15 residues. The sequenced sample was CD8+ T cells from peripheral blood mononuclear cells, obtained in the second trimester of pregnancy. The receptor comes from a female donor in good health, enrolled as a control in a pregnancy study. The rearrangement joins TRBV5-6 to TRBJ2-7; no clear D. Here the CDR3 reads CASSGRSSASYEQYF. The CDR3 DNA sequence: TGTGCCAGCAGCGGCCGATCATCCGCTTCCTACGAGCAGTACTTC.